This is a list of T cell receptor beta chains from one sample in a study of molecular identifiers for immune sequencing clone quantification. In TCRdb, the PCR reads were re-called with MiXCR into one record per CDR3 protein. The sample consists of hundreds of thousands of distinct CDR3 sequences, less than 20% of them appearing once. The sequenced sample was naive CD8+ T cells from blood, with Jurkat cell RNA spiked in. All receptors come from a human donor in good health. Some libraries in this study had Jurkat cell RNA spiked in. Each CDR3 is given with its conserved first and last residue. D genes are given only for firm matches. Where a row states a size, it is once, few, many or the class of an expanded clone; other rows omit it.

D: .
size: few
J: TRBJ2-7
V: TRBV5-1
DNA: TGCGCCAGCAGCTTGTCTTCGGAGCTCTACGAGCAGTACTTC
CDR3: CASSLSSELYEQYF

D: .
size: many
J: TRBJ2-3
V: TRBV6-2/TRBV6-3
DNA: TGTGCCAGCAGACTCACAGATACGCAGTATTTT
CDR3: CASRLTDTQYF

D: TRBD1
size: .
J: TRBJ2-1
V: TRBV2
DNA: TGTGCCAGCTACCCAAATGACAGGGTAGAAGAGGGTGAGCAGTTCTTC
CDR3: CASYPNDRVEEGEQFF

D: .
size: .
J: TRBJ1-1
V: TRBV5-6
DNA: TGTGCCAGCAGCTACCCCAAACAGGGTACCCCGAACACTGAAGCTTTCTTT
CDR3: CASSYPKQGTPNTEAFF

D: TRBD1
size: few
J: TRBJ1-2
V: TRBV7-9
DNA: TGTGCCAGCAACTTATTGGACAGGAACCCCTATGGCTACACCTTC
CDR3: CASNLLDRNPYGYTF

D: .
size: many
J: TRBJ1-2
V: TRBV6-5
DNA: TGTGCCAGCAGTCCCCGGACAGCTAACTATGGCTACACCTTC
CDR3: CASSPRTANYGYTF

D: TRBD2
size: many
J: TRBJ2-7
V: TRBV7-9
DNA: TGTGCCAGCAGCTTTAGCGGGAGAACCTACGAGCAGTACTTC
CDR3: CASSFSGRTYEQYF

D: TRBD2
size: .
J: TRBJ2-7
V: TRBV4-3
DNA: TGCGCCAGCAGCCAAGGCAACACTCGGGATTGGGTAGCGGGGGCCATCTACGAGCAGTACTTC
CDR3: CASSQGNTRDWVAGAIYEQYF

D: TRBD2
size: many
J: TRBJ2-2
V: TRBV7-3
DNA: TGTGCCAGCAGCTTAGTGGGAGGGCGTGCCGGGGAGCTGTTTTTT
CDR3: CASSLVGGRAGELFF

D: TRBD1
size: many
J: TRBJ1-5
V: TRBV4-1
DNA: TGCGCCAGCAGCCAGGCCCCCGGGACAGGGGTTTATCAGCCCCAGCATTTT
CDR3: CASSQAPGTGVYQPQHF

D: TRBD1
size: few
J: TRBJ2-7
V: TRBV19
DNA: TGTGCCAGTAGTAGATGGACAGGGGGCAACGACGAGCAGTACTTC
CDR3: CASSRWTGGNDEQYF

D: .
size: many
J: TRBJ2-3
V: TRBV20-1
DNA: TGCAGTGCTAGAATGGGCACAGATACGCAGTATTTT
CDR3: CSARMGTDTQYF

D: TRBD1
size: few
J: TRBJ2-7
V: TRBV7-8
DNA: TGTGCCAGCAGCTTAGCGATAGACCGGGACAGGTTAACCTACGAGCAGTACTTC
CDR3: CASSLAIDRDRLTYEQYF

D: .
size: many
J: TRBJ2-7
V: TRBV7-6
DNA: TGTGCCAGCAGCTTAGAGAGGGCCGCCTACGAGCAGTACTTC
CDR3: CASSLERAAYEQYF

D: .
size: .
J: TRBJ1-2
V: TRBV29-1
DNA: TGCAGCGTTGCTGGGGGCCCCCGATATGGCTACACCTTC
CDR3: CSVAGGPRYGYTF

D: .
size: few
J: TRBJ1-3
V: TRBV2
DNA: TGTGCCAGCAGTCTGGGGCTTGGAAACACCATATATTTT
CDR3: CASSLGLGNTIYF

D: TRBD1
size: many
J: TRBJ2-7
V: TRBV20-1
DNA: TGCAGTGTCCCCACCGGGACAGGGAACCACGAGCAGTACTTC
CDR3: CSVPTGTGNHEQYF

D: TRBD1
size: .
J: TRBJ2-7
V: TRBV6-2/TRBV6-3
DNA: TGTGCCAGCACCGACGGGGGACAGGCCTACGAGCAGTACTTC
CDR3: CASTDGGQAYEQYF

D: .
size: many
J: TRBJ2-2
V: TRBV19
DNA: TGTGCCAGTAGTATGTATGGGGACACCGGGGAGCTGTTTTTT
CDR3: CASSMYGDTGELFF

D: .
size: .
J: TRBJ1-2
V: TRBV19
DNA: TGTGCCACCAACGCAGGAGGCTATGGCTACACCTTC
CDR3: CATNAGGYGYTF

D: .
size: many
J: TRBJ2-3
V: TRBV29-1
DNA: TGCAGCGTTGAATGGGGGCTAGCGTCCGATACGCAGTATTTT
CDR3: CSVEWGLASDTQYF

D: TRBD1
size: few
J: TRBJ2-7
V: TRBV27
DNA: TGTGCCAGCAGTTTTATAGGGGACAGGGGATACGAGCAGTACTTC
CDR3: CASSFIGDRGYEQYF

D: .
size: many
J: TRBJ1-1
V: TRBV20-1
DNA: TGCAGTGCTAGAGACAGGTGGGCTGAAGCTTTCTTT
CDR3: CSARDRWAEAFF

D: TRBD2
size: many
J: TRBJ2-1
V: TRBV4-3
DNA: TGCGCCAGCAGCCAAGATCGGACTAGCGGGGGCCCAGAGTTCTTC
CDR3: CASSQDRTSGGPEFF

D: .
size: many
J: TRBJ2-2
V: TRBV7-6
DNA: TGTGCCAGCCAGCCCATGAACACCGGGGAGCTGTTTTTT
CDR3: CASQPMNTGELFF

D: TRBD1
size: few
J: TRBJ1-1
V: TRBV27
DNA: TGTGCCAGCAGTAGAATCAGGGGGGACACTGAAGCTTTCTTT
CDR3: CASSRIRGDTEAFF

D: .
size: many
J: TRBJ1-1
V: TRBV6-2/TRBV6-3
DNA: TGTGCCAGCAGTTCGGCAGGGAGGTCCACTGAAGCTTTCTTT
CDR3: CASSSAGRSTEAFF

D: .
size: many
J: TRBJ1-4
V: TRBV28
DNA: TGTGCCAGCAGTTTCCGGGGCCTGCGAGAAAAACTGTTTTTT
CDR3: CASSFRGLREKLFF

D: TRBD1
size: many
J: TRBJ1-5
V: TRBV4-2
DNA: TGTGCCAGCAGCCAAGAGACAGGGACGGGCAATCAGCCCCAGCATTTT
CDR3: CASSQETGTGNQPQHF

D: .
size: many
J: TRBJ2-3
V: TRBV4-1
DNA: TGCGCCAGCAGCCAAGTCACGGGGTCCACAGATACGCAGTATTTT
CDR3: CASSQVTGSTDTQYF

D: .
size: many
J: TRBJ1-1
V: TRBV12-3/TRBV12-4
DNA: TGTGCCAGCAGCCCACTGGGAACACGAGGTACTGAAGCTTTCTTT
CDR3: CASSPLGTRGTEAFF

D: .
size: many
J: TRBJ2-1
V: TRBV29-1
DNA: TGCAGCGTTGAAGGTCAGGAGAGCTCCTACAATGAGCAGTTCTTC
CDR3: CSVEGQESSYNEQFF

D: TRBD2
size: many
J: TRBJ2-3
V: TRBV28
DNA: TGTGCCAGCAGTTTATTCGCGGGGGGGTTAGATACGCAGTATTTT
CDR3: CASSLFAGGLDTQYF

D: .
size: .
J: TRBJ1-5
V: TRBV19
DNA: TGTGCCAGTAGTATCCGTGAGGGGAGCAATCAGCCCCAGCATTTT
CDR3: CASSIREGSNQPQHF

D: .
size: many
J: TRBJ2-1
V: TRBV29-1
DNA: TGCAGCGTTGAAACGGTCCGTTGGAATGAGCAGTTCTTC
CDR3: CSVETVRWNEQFF

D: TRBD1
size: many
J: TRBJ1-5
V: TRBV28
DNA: TGTGCCAGCAGTCAATATGGACAGGGCAATCAGCCCCAGCATTTT
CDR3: CASSQYGQGNQPQHF

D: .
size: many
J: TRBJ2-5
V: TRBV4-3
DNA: TGCGCCAGCAGCCGTACTCTCTGGGCGCAAGAGACCCAGTACTTC
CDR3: CASSRTLWAQETQYF

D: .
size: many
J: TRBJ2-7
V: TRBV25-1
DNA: TGTGCCAGCTGCGTTGGTACGGACGAGCAGTACTTC
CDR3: CASCVGTDEQYF

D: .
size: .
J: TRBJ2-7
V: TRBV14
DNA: TGTGCCAGCAGCCAAGATAGGTCTCACTACGAGCAGTACTTC
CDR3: CASSQDRSHYEQYF

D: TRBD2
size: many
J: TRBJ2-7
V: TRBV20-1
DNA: TGCAGTGCTAGAGGAACTAGCGGGAGAGTTGGGGAGCAGTACTTC
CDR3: CSARGTSGRVGEQYF